This is a list of T cell receptor beta chains from one sample in a study of blood T cell repertoires in COVID-19. The repertoire was sequenced with immunoSEQ multiplex PCR; TCRdb's copy has only in-frame clones and lacks some. The table has about 220,000 clones, 75% to 90% seen once. Material: PBMCs or T cells enriched from blood (not recorded which). Source of these receptors: a young woman in a cohort exposed to, infected with or recovered from COVID-19 (not recorded which). CDR3s include the opening cysteine and the closing phenylalanine or tryptophan. The order of the fields is V gene, J gene, D gene, clone size, CDR3 protein, CDR3 DNA. A D gene is named only where the DNA matches it firmly. Where a row states a size, it is once, few, many or the class of an expanded clone; other rows omit it.

v_call: TRBV11-3
j_call: TRBJ2-5
d_call: .
clone_size: .
cdr3_aa: CASSLGGEGETQYF
cdr3_nt: TGTGCCAGCAGCTTAGGGGGAGAAGGGGAGACCCAGTACTTC

v_call: TRBV30
j_call: TRBJ1-6
d_call: .
clone_size: .
cdr3_aa: CAWSVDTGGNSPLHF
cdr3_nt: TGTGCCTGGAGTGTGGACACCGGGGGTAATTCACCCCTCCACTTT

v_call: TRBV12-3/TRBV12-4
j_call: TRBJ1-5
d_call: TRBD1
clone_size: .
cdr3_aa: CASSSRDRDQHF
cdr3_nt: TGTGCCAGCAGCTCTAGGGACAGAGACCAGCATTTT

v_call: TRBV14
j_call: TRBJ1-2
d_call: TRBD1
clone_size: few
cdr3_aa: CASSPDRGYGYTF
cdr3_nt: TGTGCCAGCAGCCCTGACAGGGGCTATGGCTACACCTTC

v_call: TRBV6-5
j_call: TRBJ1-2
d_call: .
clone_size: .
cdr3_aa: CASSPGQNYGYTF
cdr3_nt: TGTGCCAGCAGCCCGGGACAAAACTATGGCTACACCTTC

v_call: TRBV2
j_call: TRBJ1-1
d_call: .
clone_size: .
cdr3_aa: CASSDRGFMNTEAFF
cdr3_nt: TGTGCCAGCAGTGACAGGGGATTCATGAACACTGAAGCTTTCTTT

v_call: TRBV28
j_call: TRBJ1-2
d_call: TRBD1
clone_size: .
cdr3_aa: CASSFLGQGTGGYTF
cdr3_nt: TGTGCCAGCAGTTTCCTTGGACAGGGGACGGGAGGCTACACCTTC

v_call: TRBV19
j_call: TRBJ1-2
d_call: .
clone_size: .
cdr3_aa: CASSASPGNYGYTF
cdr3_nt: TGTGCCAGTAGTGCCTCCCCGGGGAACTATGGCTACACCTTC

v_call: TRBV27
j_call: TRBJ2-1
d_call: TRBD2
clone_size: .
cdr3_aa: CASSLSSGEAYNEQFF
cdr3_nt: TGTGCCAGCAGTTTATCGAGCGGGGAGGCATACAATGAGCAGTTCTTC

v_call: TRBV3-1/TRBV3-2
j_call: TRBJ1-1
d_call: .
clone_size: .
cdr3_aa: CASSRGGNTEAFF
cdr3_nt: TGTGCCAGCAGCCGCGGGGGGAACACTGAAGCTTTCTTT